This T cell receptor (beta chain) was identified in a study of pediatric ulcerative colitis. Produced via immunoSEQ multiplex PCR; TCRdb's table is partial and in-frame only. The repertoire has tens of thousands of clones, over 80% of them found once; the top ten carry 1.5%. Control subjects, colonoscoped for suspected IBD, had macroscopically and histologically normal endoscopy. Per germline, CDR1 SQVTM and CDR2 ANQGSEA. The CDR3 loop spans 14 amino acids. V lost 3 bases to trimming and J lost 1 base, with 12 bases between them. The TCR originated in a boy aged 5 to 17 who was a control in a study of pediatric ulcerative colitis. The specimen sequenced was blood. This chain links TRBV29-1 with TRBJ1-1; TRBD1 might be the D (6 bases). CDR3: CSVDSGTSNTEAFF. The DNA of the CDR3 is TGCAGCGTTGACTCTGGGACATCGAACACTGAAGCTTTCTTT.